The 20 T cell receptor beta chains below were found in one sample sequenced in a study of blood T cell repertoires in COVID-19. Libraries were prepared by immunoSEQ multiplex PCR; TCRdb keeps only in-frame clonotypes and omits some of them. The profile covers 84,000 or so clones, with roughly four fifths appearing a single time and 1.2% taken by the ten largest. The specimen was peripheral blood. These receptors all come from a woman older than 75 with acute or convalescent COVID-19.

J is TRBJ2-5 and V is TRBV5-1; TRBD1 agrees at 8 bases. Per the germline V gene, CDR1 is SGHRS and CDR2 is YFSETQ. The CDR3 covers 15 residues. V lost 2 bases, J lost 5 bases, and 8 bases stayed unmatched. DNA for the CDR3: TGCGCCAGCAGCTTCGGAACAGGGGGAAGGGAGACCCAGTACTTC. Residues: CASSFGTGGRETQYF.

The CDR3 protein is CASSLSRGGGLNYGYTF. CDR3 bases: TGTGCCAGCAGCTTAAGCCGTGGGGGGGGCTTGAACTATGGCTACACCTTC. The V and J genes are TRBV11-2 and TRBJ1-2, with a tentative D call TRBD1 (6 bases). Germline V gene lookup returns CDR1 SGHAT and CDR2 FQNNGV. Between the trimmed V and J ends, which lost 2 bases and 2 bases, there was a span of 18 bases. The length of the CDR3 is 17 residues.

V is TRBV24-1 and J is TRBJ1-5; the D is unclear. The CDR3 spans 14 residues. V was trimmed by 4 bases and J by 4 bases, leaving 10 bases between them. Germline values: CDR1 KGHDR, CDR2 SFDVKD. This CDR3 is CATSDAGGNQPQHF. The CDR3, as DNA: TGTGCCACCAGTGACGCGGGCGGAAATCAGCCCCAGCATTTT.

This chain connects TRBV2 to TRBJ2-5; D possibly corresponds to TRBD2 (5 bases). Germline V gene lookup returns CDR1 SNHLY and CDR2 FYNNEI. V lost 11 bases and J 4 bases, leaving 17 bases between the germline ends. The CDR3 covers 13 residues. This CDR3 reads CALLLVPPETQYF. CDR3 sequence (DNA): TGTGCCCTATTACTAGTCCCTCCAGAGACCCAGTACTTC.

This clone came up once. V gene TRBV15 combines with J gene TRBJ2-3, with D uncertain. Germline-derived CDR1 and CDR2 are LNHNV and YYDKDF (reference sequence). Between the trimmed V and J ends, which lost 2 bases and 5 bases, there was a span of 5 bases. The CDR3 has 12 amino acids. The CDR3 coding sequence is TGTGCCACCAGCAGACGAGTAGATACGCAGTATTTT. Protein: CATSRRVDTQYF.

V gene TRBV9 combines with J gene TRBJ2-3; 13 bases agree with TRBD2. Germline loops: CDR1 SGDLS, CDR2 YYNGEE. V was clipped by 4 bases and J by 4 bases; unmatched bases: 6. This CDR3 comprises 16 residues. The CDR3 is CASSPTSGRSPDTQYF. CDR3 DNA: TGTGCCAGCAGCCCGACTAGCGGGAGGTCTCCAGATACGCAGTATTTT.

V gene TRBV18 combines with J gene TRBJ1-1, with D maybe TRBD1 (5 bases). Per the germline V gene, CDR1 is KGHSH and CDR2 is LQKENI. The ends were cut back, 6 bases at V and 0 bases at J, with 11 bases in the middle. The CDR3 runs 14 residues. The CDR3 nucleotides are TGTGCCAGCTCCCAGACAGAAATGAACACTGAAGCTTTCTTT. Amino acid sequence: CASSQTEMNTEAFF.

This clone came up a few times. The chain couples TRBV27 to TRBJ1-2; unclear D gene. The CDR3 totals 13 residues. Trimming removed 8 bases at V and 1 base at J, with 11 bases between. Germline V gene sequence: CDR1 MNHEY, CDR2 SMNVEV (reference sequence). The CDR3: CASGGNSNYGYTF. The CDR3, as DNA: TGTGCCAGCGGTGGAAACAGTAACTATGGCTACACCTTC.

J is TRBJ1-1 and V is TRBV7-2; D not resolved. The V gene's germline CDR1 is SGHTA and CDR2 FQGNSA. The CDR3 runs to 15 residues. Trimming removed 1 base at V and 0 bases at J, with 9 bases between. This chain's CDR3 is CASSLDSRLNTEAFF. As DNA, the CDR3 is TGTGCCAGCAGCTTAGACAGTCGGCTGAACACTGAAGCTTTCTTT.

The rearrangement uses TRBV27 and TRBJ1-2, with D possibly TRBD1 on 5 matching bases. This CDR3 region has 18 residues. Germline V gene sequence: CDR1 MNHEY, CDR2 SMNVEV (reference sequence). The V end was cut by 6 bases, the J end by 3 bases, with 26 bases between. CDR3 in amino acids: CASSLRGTISLGDYGYTF. DNA for the CDR3: TGTGCCAGCAGCTTGCGGGGCACGATAAGTTTAGGGGACTATGGCTACACCTTC.

The CDR3 nucleotides read TGTGCCAGCAGTTTCCGACAGGGGGCACACACCATATATTTT. It encodes CASSFRQGAHTIYF. The chain has TRBV6-5 and TRBJ1-3; 10 bases map to TRBD1. V lost 4 bases, J lost 8 bases, and 5 bases stayed unmatched. Germline assignment: CDR1 MNHEY and CDR2 SVGAGI. The CDR3 is 14 amino acids.

The rearrangement joins TRBV7-2 to TRBJ2-1, with 8 bases matching TRBD2. With 1 base clipped from V and 7 bases from J, the junction kept 6 bases outside the gene matches. This CDR3 is 15 amino acids long. Germline CDR1 reads SGHTA; CDR2 reads FQGNSA. The CDR3 DNA reads as TGTGCCAGCAGCTTAGAAACTAGCGGACCTAATGAGCAGTTCTTC. This encodes CASSLETSGPNEQFF.

The rearrangement joins TRBV5-1 to TRBJ2-7; no reliable D call. CDR1 and CDR2 (germline): SGHRS, YFSETQ. With 2 bases removed from V and 3 bases from J, the gap between germline ends came to 3 bases. This CDR3 spans 11 amino acids. CDR3 protein: CASSLYYEQYF. The CDR3 DNA reads as TGCGCCAGCAGCTTATACTACGAGCAGTACTTC.

The chain recombines TRBV3-1 (or the pseudogene TRBV3-2) with TRBJ1-6; 8 bases are a match to TRBD1. J gave up 8 bases and V 7 bases, and 7 bases lay outside the gene matches. The germline V gene has CDR1 LGHDT and CDR2 YNNKEL (reference sequence). The CDR3 has 14 residues. CDR3 sequence (DNA): TGTGCCAGCAAGCAGACAGGGGAACATTCACCCCTCCACTTT. This codes for CASKQTGEHSPLHF.

The chain uses TRBV5-1 and TRBJ1-1; 7 bases align to TRBD1. J lost 8 bases, V lost 4 bases, and 11 bases had no gene match. This CDR3 is built from 14 residues. CDR1 is SGHRS and CDR2 is YFSETQ in the germline V gene. The CDR3 sequence is CASSVTQGTREAFF. The CDR3 nucleotides read TGCGCCAGCAGCGTCACACAGGGGACGAGGGAAGCTTTCTTT. The entire variable domain, with the rest obtained from reference TRBV5-1 and TRBJ1-1, is as follows: KAGVTQTPRYLIKTRGQQVTLSCSPISGHRSVSWYQQTPGQGLQFLFEYFSETQRNKGNFPGRFSGRQFSNSRSEMNVSTLELGDSALYLCASSVTQGTREAFFGQGTRLTVV.

This chain joins TRBV5-4 and TRBJ1-1; 9 bases map to TRBD1. The CDR3 sequence is 15 residues long. Per germline, CDR1 SGHNT and CDR2 YYREEE (reference sequence). Unmatched junction bases numbered 9, after V lost 3 bases and J lost 6 bases. The CDR3: CASSSRTGENSEAFF. Here the CDR3 DNA reads TGTGCCAGCAGCTCTAGGACAGGGGAGAATTCTGAAGCTTTCTTT.

CDR3 residues: CASSPTGEVHTIYF. The CDR3, as DNA: TGTGCCAGCAGCCCGACAGGGGAGGTTCACACCATATATTTT. This rearrangement joins TRBV5-5 to TRBJ1-3; TRBD1 aligns across 8 bases. The J segment lost 8 bases and the V segment lost 4 bases, leaving 8 bases of the junction unmatched. CDR1 is SGHKS, CDR2 YYEKEE, per germline (reference sequence). This CDR3 comprises 14 residues.

V gene TRBV19 combines with J gene TRBJ1-5, with 7 bases fitting TRBD1. The CDR3 consists of 15 residues. With 9 bases clipped from V and 2 bases from J, the junction kept 10 bases outside the gene matches. Germline-derived CDR1 and CDR2 are LNHDA and SQIVND (reference sequence). CDR3 coding DNA: TGTGCCAGCAGACAGGGAATGGTGCGCAATCAGCCCCAGCATTTT. Its translation: CASRQGMVRNQPQHF.

This clone showed up just once. V usage is TRBV15 and J usage is TRBJ2-3; 7 bases are a match to TRBD2. Germline lookup yields CDR1 LNHNV and CDR2 YYDKDF (reference sequence). CDR3 length equals 15 residues. Trimming removed 6 bases from V and 6 bases from J; junction bases left unmatched: 12. The DNA of the CDR3 is TGTGCCACCAGGGCACTGGGGGGGGACCTTGATACGCAGTATTTT. Translated, it gives CATRALGGDLDTQYF.

V and J are TRBV19 and TRBJ1-2; 9 bases are a match to TRBD1. The germline V gene encodes CDR1 LNHDA and CDR2 SQIVND (reference sequence). With 3 bases clipped from V and 4 bases from J, the junction kept 12 bases outside the gene matches. This CDR3 comprises 17 residues. The CDR3 coding sequence is TGTGCCAGTAGTATGAAGGAATGGACAGGGGTTGGCTATGGCTACACCTTC. Residues: CASSMKEWTGVGYGYTF. Supplemented by reference TRBV19 and TRBJ1-2, the full variable domain reads DGGITQSPKYLFRKEGQNVTLSCEQNLNHDAMYWYRQDPGQGLRLIYYSQIVNDFQKGDIAEGYSVSREKKESFPLTVTSAQKNPTAFYLCASSMKEWTGVGYGYTFGSGTRLTVV.